The clone carrying this TCR beta chain was seen only a few times. MiXCR, applied by TCRdb to the 5' RACE reads, yields one record per CDR3 protein. This sample has roughly 620,000 distinct CDR3 sequences, with more than 15% found just once. The data belong to a study of T-cell memory formation after mild COVID-19. The clonotype comes from an adult woman who had mild COVID-19 (a few samples of this study predate the infection). Cell type and time point are not known. Source material: PBMCs or a T cell subset sorted from them (not recorded which).

The CDR3 nucleotides are TGTGCCAGCAGCTTGACAGGGCTGGAAGCTTTCTTT. Translation gives CASSLTGLEAFF. The chain combines TRBV11-2 with TRBJ1-1; 7 bases match TRBD1. Trimming at V came to 3 bases and at J to 8 bases, leaving 3 bases not matched to a gene. Germline V gene data show CDR1 as SGHAT and CDR2 as FQNNGV. This CDR3 spans 12 amino acids.